The source of this T cell receptor (beta chain) is a study of CD8 T cells in ankylosing spondylitis listed by TCRdb under 2017. Describing the broader study: T cell receptor beta repertoires were profiled in healthy donors and ankylosing spondylitis patients so that disease-linked TCR variants could be found. The whole study cohort included over a hundred healthy donors and 25 ankylosing spondylitis patients. Peripheral blood was sampled, and synovial fluid was also collected from ankylosing spondylitis patients. The paper's findings and limits, for the study overall: Blood from ankylosing spondylitis patients appeared to be characterized by a TCR beta motif composed of several highly homologous amino acid variants. Significant enrichment of the disease-linked clones was reported in matched synovial fluid samples from ankylosing spondylitis patients. The disease-linked clones had a CD8+ phenotype and were found at relatively low frequencies in peripheral blood. Some TCR beta motif variants had previously been reported in synovial fluid and blood of reactive arthritis patients, which suggested common disease-initiation mechanisms.

Inclusive of the bounding cysteine and phenylalanine, the CDR3 is 14 residues long. Only the CDR3 region is kept as DNA, spanning 42 bases read in frame from base 1. V gives up 5 bases and J gives up 2 bases, and the segment between their germline ends measures 10 bases. CDR1 SGDLS and CDR2 YYNGEE are derived from the germline V gene. TCRdb shows the sequencer as Illumina HiSeq 2500. Quantitative 5'-RACE with molecular barcodes was the method used to prepare the TCR beta libraries. The authors' analysis ran thus. To identify disease-linked TCR variants, a new computational method was used, one built on a probabilistic model of VDJ rearrangement. TCRdb reworked the public reads: Q25 trimming with fastp, MiXCR clone assembly, productive beta chains retained. Entries that share a CDR3 protein sequence are merged under the most common genes and DNA. TCRdb's processing, not the authors' own work, is the source of the V and J calls. The sample table contains about 190,000 distinct CDR3 sequences; only one count was recorded for 10% to 15% of them. Around 10% of the sample is taken by the ten largest.

This clonotype has at least ten counts. The antigen it recognizes is unknown. The input lacks base qualities; no much larger clone sits a single base away. Rearrangement joined TRBV9 to TRBJ2-2; the D gene identity is not certain. Specimen: blood, either unsorted or a sorted T cell fraction (not recorded which). This clonotype was obtained from a female donor with ankylosing spondylitis or in good health (not recorded which). In nucleotides, the sequence is TGTGCCAGCAGGCCGGGCCAAAACACCGGGGAGCTGTTTTTT. Translated, this is CASRPGQNTGELFF.